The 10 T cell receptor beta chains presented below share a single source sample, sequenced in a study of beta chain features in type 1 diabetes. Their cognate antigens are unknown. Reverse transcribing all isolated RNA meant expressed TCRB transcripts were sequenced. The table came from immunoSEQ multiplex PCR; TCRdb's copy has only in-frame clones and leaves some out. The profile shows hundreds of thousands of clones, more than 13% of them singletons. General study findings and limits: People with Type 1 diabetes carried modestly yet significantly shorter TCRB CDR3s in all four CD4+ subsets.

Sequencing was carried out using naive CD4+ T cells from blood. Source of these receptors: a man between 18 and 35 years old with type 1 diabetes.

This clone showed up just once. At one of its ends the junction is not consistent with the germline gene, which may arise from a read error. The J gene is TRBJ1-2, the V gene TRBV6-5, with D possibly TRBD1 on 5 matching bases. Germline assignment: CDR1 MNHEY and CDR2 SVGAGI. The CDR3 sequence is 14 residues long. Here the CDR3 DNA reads TGTGCCAGCAGTTCCTATCCTCGGGGCGAGAGTTCCATCTTC. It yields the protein CASSSYPRGESSIF.

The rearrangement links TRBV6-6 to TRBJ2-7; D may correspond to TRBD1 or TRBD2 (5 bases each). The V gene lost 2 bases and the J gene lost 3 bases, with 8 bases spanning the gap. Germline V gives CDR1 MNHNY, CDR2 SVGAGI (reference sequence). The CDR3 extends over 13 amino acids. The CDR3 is CASSYGTDYEQYF. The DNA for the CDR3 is TGTGCCAGCAGTTACGGGACGGACTACGAGCAGTACTTC.

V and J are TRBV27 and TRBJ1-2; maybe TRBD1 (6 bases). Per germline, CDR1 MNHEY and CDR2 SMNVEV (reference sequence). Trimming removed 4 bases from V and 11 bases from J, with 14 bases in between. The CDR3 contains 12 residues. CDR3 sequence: CASSSDRFLYTF. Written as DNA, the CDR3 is TGTGCCAGCAGTTCGGACAGATTCTTATACACCTTC.

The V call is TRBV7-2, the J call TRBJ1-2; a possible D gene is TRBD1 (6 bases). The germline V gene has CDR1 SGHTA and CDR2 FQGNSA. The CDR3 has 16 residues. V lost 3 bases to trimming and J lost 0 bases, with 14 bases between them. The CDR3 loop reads CASSFGGGTTNYGYTF. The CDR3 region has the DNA TGTGCCAGCAGCTTTGGGGGCGGGACCACTAACTATGGCTACACCTTC.

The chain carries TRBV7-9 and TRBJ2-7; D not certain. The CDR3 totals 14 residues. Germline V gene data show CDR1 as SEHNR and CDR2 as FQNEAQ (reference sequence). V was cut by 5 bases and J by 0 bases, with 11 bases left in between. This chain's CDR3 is CASSPKADSYEQYF. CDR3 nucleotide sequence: TGTGCCAGCAGCCCTAAGGCAGACTCCTACGAGCAGTACTTC.

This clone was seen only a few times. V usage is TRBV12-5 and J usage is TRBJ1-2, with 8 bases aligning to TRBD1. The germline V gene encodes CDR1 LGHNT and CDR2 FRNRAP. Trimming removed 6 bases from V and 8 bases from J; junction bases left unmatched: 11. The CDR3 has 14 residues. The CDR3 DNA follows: TGTGCTAGTGGACTAGCCGGGACAGGAGGAGGCTACACCTTC. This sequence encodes CASGLAGTGGGYTF.

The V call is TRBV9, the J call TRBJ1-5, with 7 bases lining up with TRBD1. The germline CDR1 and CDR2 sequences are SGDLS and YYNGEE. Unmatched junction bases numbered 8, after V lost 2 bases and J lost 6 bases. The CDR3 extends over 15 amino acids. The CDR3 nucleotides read TGTGCCAGCAGCGTTACAGGGGAGCCCGGTCAGCCCCAGCATTTT. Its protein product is CASSVTGEPGQPQHF.

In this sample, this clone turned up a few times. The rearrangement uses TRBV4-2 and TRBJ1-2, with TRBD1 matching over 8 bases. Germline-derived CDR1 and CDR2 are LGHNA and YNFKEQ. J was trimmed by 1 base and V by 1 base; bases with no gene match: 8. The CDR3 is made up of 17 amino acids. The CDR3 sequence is CASSQAVGQGRNYGYTF. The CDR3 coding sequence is TGTGCCAGCAGCCAAGCCGTAGGACAGGGACGTAACTATGGCTACACCTTC.

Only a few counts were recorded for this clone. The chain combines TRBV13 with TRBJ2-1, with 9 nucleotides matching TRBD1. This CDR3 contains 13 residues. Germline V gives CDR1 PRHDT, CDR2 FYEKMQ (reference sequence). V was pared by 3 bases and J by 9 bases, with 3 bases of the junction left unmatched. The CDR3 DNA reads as TGTGCCAGCAGCTTGGACAGGGGTCGTGAGCAGTTCTTC. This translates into CASSLDRGREQFF.

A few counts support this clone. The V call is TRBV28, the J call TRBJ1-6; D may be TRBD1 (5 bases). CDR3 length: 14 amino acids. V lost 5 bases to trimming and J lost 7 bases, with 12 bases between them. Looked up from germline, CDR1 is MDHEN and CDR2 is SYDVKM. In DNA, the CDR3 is TGTGCCAGCAGTCTCGGGACTATGAATTCACCCCTCCACTTT. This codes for CASSLGTMNSPLHF. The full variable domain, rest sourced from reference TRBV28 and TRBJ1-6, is DVKVTQSSRYLVKRTGEKVFLECVQDMDHENMFWYRQDPGLGLRLIYFSYDVKMKEKGDIPEGYSVSREKKERFSLILESASTNQTSMYLCASSLGTMNSPLHFGNGTRLTVT.